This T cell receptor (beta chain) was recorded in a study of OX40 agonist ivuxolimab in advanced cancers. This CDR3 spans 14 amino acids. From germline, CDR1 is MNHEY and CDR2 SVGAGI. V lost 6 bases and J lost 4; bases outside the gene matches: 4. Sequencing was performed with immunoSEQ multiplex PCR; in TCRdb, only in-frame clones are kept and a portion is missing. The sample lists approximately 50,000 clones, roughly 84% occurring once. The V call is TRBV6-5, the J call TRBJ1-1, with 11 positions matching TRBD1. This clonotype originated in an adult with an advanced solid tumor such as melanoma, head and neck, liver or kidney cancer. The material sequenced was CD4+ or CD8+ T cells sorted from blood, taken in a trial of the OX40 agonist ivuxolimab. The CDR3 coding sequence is TGTGCCAGCAGGATCGGACAGGGGGCCACTGAAGCTTTCTTT. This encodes CASRIGQGATEAFF.